This T cell receptor (beta chain) is from a study of cytomegalovirus exposure and HLA in healthy donors (TCRdb year 2017). Some background on the complete study: In an earlier analysis of approximately 640 of the donors, 276 Gb of sequence data and 100 million or so unique TCR beta sequences from 150 million to 200 million T cells were reported. About 310 gigabases of sequencing data and roughly 90 million unique TCR sequences were included in an early release covering 550 to 800 HLA-typed donors. Of the roughly 390 genotyped donors, 81% were placed in the genetic ancestry cluster associated with self-reported Caucasian donors. The study aimed to test whether cataloging public T cell receptors could reveal signatures of past pathogen exposure. Using immunosequencing, the study profiled T cell repertoires from around 670 subjects and related those repertoires to cytomegalovirus serostatus. Besides the first cohort of roughly 640 subjects, a separate validation cohort made up of roughly 130 different subjects was used. High-throughput TCR immunosequencing, statistical association of individual TCRs with disease status, and machine learning were combined to predict cytomegalovirus infection status. In a later analysis, previously published TCR beta repertoires from 600 to 850 donors were re-analyzed and high-resolution HLA genotyping was added so that TCR occurrence patterns could be studied. The later analysis used no new phenotypic data to find candidate immune exposures, relying instead on TCR beta sequences and their occurrence across donors. An earlier analysis of some 600 of the donors applied high-throughput TCR beta sequencing to assess whether each TCR beta V gene segment acted as functional or pseudogenic. Donor age, sex, ethnicity and CMV serostatus were compiled alongside the repertoire data. Genome-wide SNP genotypes for about 60% of the roughly 700 donors were used in a later genetic analysis, which treated that subset as a discovery cohort. Every discovery cohort repertoire had been produced on one sequencing platform. Both class I and class II loci were covered by HLA typing, at four-digit resolution. Typing coverage varied by locus: 629-630 donors for A, B, C, DRB1 and DQB1; some 520 for DQA1; more than 600 for DPA1; approximately 470 for DPB1. Several DR-DQ haplotypes were handled as single units for association and clustering because linkage in the cohort was strong. Across roughly 420 genotyped donors of the cohort, an average of roughly 250,000 unique TCR beta nucleotide sequences per donor were sequenced, and roughly 20% of those sequences were non-productive.

CDR1 and CDR2, per the germline V gene, are SGDLS and YYNGEE. Its CDR3 holds 14 amino acids, cysteine through phenylalanine. Only the CDR3 DNA is retained, 42 bases long and in frame from the first base. The V end loses 3 bases and the J end loses 7 bases, and a stretch of 15 bases separates them. Preparation of the library involved the immunoSEQ multiplex PCR assay. For the multiplex PCR, a mixture combining 60 forward primers for TCR Vbeta segments and 13 reverse primers for TCR Jbeta segments was used. Amplification of the CDR3 region of rearranged TCR beta genes was performed with a multiplex PCR assay on genomic DNA. Amplified TCR beta libraries were sequenced as 87-base-pair reads on the Illumina HiSeq System. In the authors' own workflow: Across the roughly 640 repertoires, a later analysis counted about 81 million unique TCR beta chains, approximately 12 million of which were shared by at least two donors. To remove PCR and sequencing errors, raw reads were error-corrected and collapsed into unique sequences using a nearest-neighbor algorithm that merged closely related sequences. Alignment of CDR3 sequences to IMGT reference sequences was used to assign V, D and J gene segments. For a sequence to be retained, a match of at least six nucleotides to both a V gene segment and a J gene segment was required. A rearrangement counted as productive if the CDR3 had no stop codons and remained in frame with V and J, and every other rearrangement counted as non-productive. Following IMGT convention, CDR3 was defined as the stretch from the second conserved V-encoded cysteine up to the conserved J-encoded phenylalanine. The earlier analysis of fewer than 750 of the donors excluded sequences that lacked an unambiguous match to a single V gene segment. An earlier analysis of approximately 590 of the donors classified V segments as functional when productive rearrangements were above 56.7% and as segregating when the standard deviation between donors was above 5%. A statistical classification framework was built to diagnose cytomegalovirus status from the catalog of TCR beta chain sequences. In a later analysis, TCR nucleotide sequences were compared against IMGT/GENE-DB human TR gene sequences so that V and J genes could be assigned. Using the TCRdist pipeline, a later analysis assigned CDR3 sequences along with most-parsimonious VDJ recombination scenarios. A later analysis defined each TCR beta chain by its CDR3 amino acid sequence plus V-gene family, and excluded reads lacking a unique V-gene family. As a way to deal with suspected cross-contamination and a sequencing artifact, a later analysis dropped approximately 590 nucleotide sequences that were highly shared and had low generation probability. A later analysis calculated a clonal expansion index for each public chain from normalized within-repertoire ranks of inferred template counts. Generation probabilities in a later analysis came from a VDJ recombination model fitted to out-of-frame rearrangements, and those results were checked against IGoR. In a later analysis, hypergeometric tests were used to score TCR-TCR, TCR-HLA and TCR-CMV co-occurrence, with a repertoire-size bias correction applied to TCR pairs. A later analysis estimated false discovery rates by permuting HLA or CMV assignments 20 times. In a later analysis, co-occurring TCRs were grouped using DBSCAN, with TCRdist sequence similarity added in when clustering inside HLA-allele-positive subsets. Repertoires with fewer than 30,000 or more than 120,000 public chains were left out of co-occurrence clustering, as were five repertoires with anomalous nucleotide sharing. TCRdb took over this immuneACCESS table, retaining in-frame rearrangements with V and J assigned. Such tables are incomplete; in checked studies, under half of the missing clones stem from an unresolved V gene, and the remainder is unexplained. V, J and clone size are those of that table, while D and trimming were read from the DNA. This sample lists about 130,000 clones; about 80% were detected once. Clones ranked in the top ten supply around 2.5% of the sample.

About this clone itself: Which antigen it targets is not known. Base qualities are not recorded, but no much larger clone differs from it by a single base.

The cohort was made up of approximately 700 healthy bone marrow donors. All cohort members were sampled while nominally healthy, although unrecorded immune exposures were likely present. The donor tested CMV seronegative and was one of the 352 seronegative cohort members. Every donor gave a peripheral blood sample, and the peripheral blood mononuclear cells from that sample were used for TCR beta sequencing. Genomic DNA extraction from the blood cell samples was performed with the Qiagen DNeasy Blood Extraction Kit. Overall study results and their limits: The sequencing pipeline was judged likely to have produced a cluster of highly shared sequence variants as a technical artifact. About 17 rarely observed V segments, including chromosome 9 orphons, were excluded from the earlier analysis of approximately 600 of the donors because counts were too low. In a later analysis, most CMV-associated TCR beta chains were found to appear HLA-restricted, with HLA associations seemingly driven largely by CMV exposure. According to a later analysis, TCR association rates differed among HLA loci, with DRB1 alleles showing the most associated TCRs and HLA-C alleles showing the fewest. A later analysis found that HLA-associated TCR beta chains were more clonally expanded and had lower generation probabilities than equally common non-associated chains. The authors suggested that the approach could potentially be extended to other disease states and immunological phenotypes. In vitro tests confirmed that a few of the cytomegalovirus-associated TCR beta chains recognize cytomegalovirus antigens. A further reported finding was that TCR beta sequences accurately predicted the HLA-A and HLA-B alleles for most subjects in the first cohort. In both the original and validation cohorts, the classifier was reported to diagnose cytomegalovirus status with high specificity and sensitivity. Some IMGT-functional V segments, including TRBV6-2 and TRBV6-3, could not be told apart with the 87-base-pair reads, so those segments were excluded. Correlated functional status among segregating V segments might be attributable to linkage disequilibrium, but an unknown experimental factor could not be ruled out. Broadly in line with IMGT annotations, most TCR beta V segments showed up in productive rearrangements about 87% or about 30% of the time in an earlier analysis of around 550 of the donors. In a later genetic analysis, fewer N-insertions in productive TCRs were reported among donors in an Asian-associated ancestry cluster than the roughly 640-donor mean. A later analysis reported that several top co-occurrence clusters appeared linked to parvovirus B19, influenza, CMV and Epstein-Barr virus. A total of 150 or so TCR beta chains were listed by the study as associated with cytomegalovirus. This cohort had only TCR beta chains sequenced, and the lack of alpha or paired-chain data limited which features could be detected. Immune exposure information for the cohort was limited to CMV serostatus. HLA typing was unavailable for some donors at each locus, so association tests used only the typed subset. The presence/absence analyses assumed that sequencing depth was roughly uniform across donors, and that assumption may not be true. Across donors, most TCR sequences were observed very rarely, whereas some public TCRs were present in many individuals. Specific HLA alleles were associated with around 18,000 TCR beta sequences at a false discovery rate of 0.05 in a later analysis. When HLA alleles, especially DR and DQ, strongly co-occurred, TCR associations were difficult to assign to individual alleles. V-gene and J-gene trimming of TCR beta chains was associated with a missense DCLRE1C variant in a later genetic analysis, and the association was replicated in an independent cohort.

This receptor was identified in a boy between 2 and 10 years old in good health and CMV-seronegative. What was sequenced was PBMCs. The rearrangement joined TRBV9 to TRBJ2-3; TRBD1 is possibly the D segment (6 matching bases). The nucleotide sequence reads TGTGCCAGCAGCGCGGACAGCATCACGAATACGCAGTATTTT. Its protein product is CASSADSITNTQYF.